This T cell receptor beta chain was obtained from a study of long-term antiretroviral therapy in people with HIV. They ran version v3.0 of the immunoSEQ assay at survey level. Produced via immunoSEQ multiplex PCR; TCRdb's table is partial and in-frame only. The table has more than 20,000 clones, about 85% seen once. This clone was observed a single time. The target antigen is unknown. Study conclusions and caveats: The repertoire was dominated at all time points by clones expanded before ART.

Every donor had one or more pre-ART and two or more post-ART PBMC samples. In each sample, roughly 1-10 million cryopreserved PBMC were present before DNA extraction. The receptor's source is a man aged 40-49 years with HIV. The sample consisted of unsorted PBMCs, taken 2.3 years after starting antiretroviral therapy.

The CDR3 sequence is CASSQGRTATSTDTQYF. The CDR3 DNA reads as TGCGCCAGCAGCCAAGGGCGGACAGCTACTAGCACAGATACGCAGTATTTT. This chain uses TRBV4-1 with TRBJ2-3, with a possible D match to TRBD1 (6 bases). Trimming shortened V by 1 base and J by 0 bases, and 14 bases separated the two germline ends. The V gene's germline CDR1 is MGHRA and CDR2 YSYEKL. The CDR3 covers 17 residues.